This is a list of T cell receptor beta chains from one sample in a study of blood T cell repertoires in COVID-19. Data came from immunoSEQ multiplex PCR; TCRdb stores just in-frame clones and leaves some out. The sample includes 85,000 to 130,000 clones, approximately 80% of them seen just once. The sequencing sample was made of peripheral blood. Receptor source: a man in his 60s with acute or convalescent COVID-19. Each CDR3 is given with its conserved first and last residue. D genes are given only for firm matches. Only some rows state a clone size, as once, few, many or a class for expanded clones.

clone_size j_call v_call d_call cdr3_nt cdr3_aa
NA TRBJ1-5 TRBV19 NA TGTGCCAGTAGTATTAGCGACGAAATTGTGCATTTT CASSISDEIVHF
once TRBJ2-2 TRBV28 NA TGTGCCAGTACACAAACCCCGAACACCGGGGAGCTGTTTTTT CASTQTPNTGELFF
NA TRBJ1-5 TRBV28 TRBD1 TGTGCCAGCAGTTGGACAGGGGATCAGCCCCAGCATTTT CASSWTGDQPQHF
many TRBJ1-6 TRBV19 NA TGTGCCAGTAGTATAGGGACTCCTAATTCACCCCTCCACTTT CASSIGTPNSPLHF
NA TRBJ1-5 TRBV7-2 NA TGTGCCAGCAGCGTCGCGGGATCTAATCAGCCCCAGCATTTT CASSVAGSNQPQHF
NA TRBJ1-5 TRBV19 TRBD1 TGTGCCAGTAAAGGACAGGGTAGTCAGCCCCAGCATTTT CASKGQGSQPQHF
once TRBJ1-1 TRBV3-1/TRBV3-2 TRBD1 TGTGCCAGCAGCCAAGGAGGGGGCGAAGCTTTCTTT CASSQGGGEAFF
NA TRBJ2-1 TRBV7-2 NA TGTGCCAGCAGCTTCCCGCAGGCTGAGCAGTTCTTC CASSFPQAEQFF
NA TRBJ2-5 TRBV18 NA TGTGCCAGCTCCCCCAAAACTCAAGAGACCCAGTACTTC CASSPKTQETQYF
NA TRBJ2-3 TRBV19 TRBD1 TGTGCCAGCCAAGACAGGGGGCGAGGCACAGATACGCAGTATTTT CASQDRGRGTDTQYF